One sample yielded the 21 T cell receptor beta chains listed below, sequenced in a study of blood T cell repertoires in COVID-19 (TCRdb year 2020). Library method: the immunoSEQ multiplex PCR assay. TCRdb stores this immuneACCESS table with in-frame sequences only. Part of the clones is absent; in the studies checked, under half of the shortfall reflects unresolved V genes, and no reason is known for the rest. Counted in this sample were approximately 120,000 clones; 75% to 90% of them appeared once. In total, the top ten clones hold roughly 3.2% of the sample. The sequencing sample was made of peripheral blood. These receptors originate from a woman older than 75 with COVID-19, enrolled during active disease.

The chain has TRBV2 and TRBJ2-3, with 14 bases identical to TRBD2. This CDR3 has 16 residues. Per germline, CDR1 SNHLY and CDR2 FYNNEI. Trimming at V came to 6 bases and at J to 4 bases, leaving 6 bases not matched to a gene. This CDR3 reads CASRGLAGVGSDTQYF. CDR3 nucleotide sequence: TGTGCCAGCAGGGGACTAGCGGGAGTGGGGTCAGATACGCAGTATTTT.

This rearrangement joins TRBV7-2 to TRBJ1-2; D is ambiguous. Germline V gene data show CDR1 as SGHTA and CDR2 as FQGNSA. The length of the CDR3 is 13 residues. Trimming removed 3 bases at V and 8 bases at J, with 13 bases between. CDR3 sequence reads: CASSFEPFGGYTF. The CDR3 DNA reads TGTGCCAGCAGCTTCGAACCCTTCGGGGGCTACACCTTC.

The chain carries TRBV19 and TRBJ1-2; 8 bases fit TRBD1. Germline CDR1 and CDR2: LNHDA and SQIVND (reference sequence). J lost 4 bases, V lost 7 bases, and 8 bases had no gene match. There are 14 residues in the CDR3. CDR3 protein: CASKDRARGYGYTF. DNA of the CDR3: TGTGCCAGTAAGGACAGGGCACGGGGCTATGGCTACACCTTC.

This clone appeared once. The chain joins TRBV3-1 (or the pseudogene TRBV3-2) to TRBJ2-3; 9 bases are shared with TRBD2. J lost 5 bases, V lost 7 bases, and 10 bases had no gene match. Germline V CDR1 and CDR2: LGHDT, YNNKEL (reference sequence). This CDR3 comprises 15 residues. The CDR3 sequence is CASTVAGVVGDTQYF. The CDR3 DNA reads TGTGCCAGCACCGTAGCGGGAGTAGTGGGAGATACGCAGTATTTT.

CDR3: CASRYTSGGELFF. In nucleotides, the CDR3 is TGTGCCAGCAGGTATACTAGCGGCGGGGAGCTGTTTTTT. The rearrangement uses TRBV7-2 and TRBJ2-2, with 8 positions matching TRBD2. V lost 6 bases and J lost 7; bases outside the gene matches: 4. The length of the CDR3 is 13 residues. CDR1 and CDR2 (germline): SGHTA, FQGNSA.

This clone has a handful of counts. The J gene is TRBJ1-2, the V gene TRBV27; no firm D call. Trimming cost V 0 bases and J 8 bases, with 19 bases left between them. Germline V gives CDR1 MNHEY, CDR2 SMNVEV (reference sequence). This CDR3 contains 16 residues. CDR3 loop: CASSLSGPWRFEGYTF. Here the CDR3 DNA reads TGTGCCAGCAGTTTATCGGGTCCCTGGAGGTTCGAAGGCTACACCTTC.

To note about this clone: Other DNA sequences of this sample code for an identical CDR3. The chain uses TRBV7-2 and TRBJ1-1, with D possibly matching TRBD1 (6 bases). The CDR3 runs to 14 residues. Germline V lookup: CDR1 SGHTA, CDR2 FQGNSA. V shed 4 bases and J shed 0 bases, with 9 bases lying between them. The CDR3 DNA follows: TGTGCCAGCAGCTCCGGACAGTTGAACACTGAAGCTTTCTTT. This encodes CASSSGQLNTEAFF.

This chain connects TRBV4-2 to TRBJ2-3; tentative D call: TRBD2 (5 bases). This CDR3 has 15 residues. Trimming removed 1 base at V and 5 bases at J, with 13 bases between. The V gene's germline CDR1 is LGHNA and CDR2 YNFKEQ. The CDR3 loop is CASSQAGFTGDTQYF. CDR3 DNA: TGTGCCAGCAGCCAAGCGGGGTTCACTGGAGATACGCAGTATTTT.

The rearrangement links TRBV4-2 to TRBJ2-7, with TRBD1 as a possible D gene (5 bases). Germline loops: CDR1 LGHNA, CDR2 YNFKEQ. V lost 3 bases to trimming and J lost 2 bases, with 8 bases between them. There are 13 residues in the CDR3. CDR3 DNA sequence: TGTGCCAGCAGCCAGACAGTTACCTACGAGCAGTACTTC. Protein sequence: CASSQTVTYEQYF.

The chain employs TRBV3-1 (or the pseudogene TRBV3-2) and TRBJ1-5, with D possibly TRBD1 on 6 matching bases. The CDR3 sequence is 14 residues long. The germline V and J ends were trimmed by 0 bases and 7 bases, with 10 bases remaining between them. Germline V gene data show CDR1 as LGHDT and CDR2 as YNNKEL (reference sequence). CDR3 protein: CASSQDNRVQPQHF. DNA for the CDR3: TGTGCCAGCAGCCAAGACAACAGGGTACAGCCCCAGCATTTT.

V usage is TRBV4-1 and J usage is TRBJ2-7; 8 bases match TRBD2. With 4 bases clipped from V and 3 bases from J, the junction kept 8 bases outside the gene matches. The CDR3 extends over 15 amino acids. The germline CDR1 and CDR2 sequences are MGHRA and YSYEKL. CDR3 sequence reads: CASSREVAGLYEQYF. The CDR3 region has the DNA TGCGCCAGCAGCCGAGAGGTAGCGGGGCTCTACGAGCAGTACTTC.

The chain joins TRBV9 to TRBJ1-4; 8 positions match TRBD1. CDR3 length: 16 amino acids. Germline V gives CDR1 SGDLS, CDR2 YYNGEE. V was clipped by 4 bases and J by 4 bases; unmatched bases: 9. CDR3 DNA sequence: TGTGCCAGCAGCCCCCGGACAGGGAGGGATAATGAAAAACTGTTTTTT. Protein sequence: CASSPRTGRDNEKLFF. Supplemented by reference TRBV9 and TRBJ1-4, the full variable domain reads DSGVTQTPKHLITATGQRVTLRCSPRSGDLSVYWYQQSLDQGLQFLIQYYNGEERAKGNILERFSAQQFPDLHSELNLSSLELGDSALYFCASSPRTGRDNEKLFFGSGTQLSVL.

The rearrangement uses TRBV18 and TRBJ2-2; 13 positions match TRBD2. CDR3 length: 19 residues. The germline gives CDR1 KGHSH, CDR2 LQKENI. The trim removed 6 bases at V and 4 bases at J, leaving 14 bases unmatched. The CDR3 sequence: CASSPSFGGLAGSTGELFF. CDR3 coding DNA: TGTGCCAGCTCCCCGAGTTTCGGGGGACTAGCGGGAAGCACCGGGGAGCTGTTTTTT.

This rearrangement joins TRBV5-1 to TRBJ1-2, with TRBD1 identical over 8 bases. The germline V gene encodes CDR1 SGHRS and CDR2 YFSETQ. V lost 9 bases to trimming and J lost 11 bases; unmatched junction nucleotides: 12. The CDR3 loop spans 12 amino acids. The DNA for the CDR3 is TGCGCCACCTCTGAGACAGGACAGGGTTACACCTTC. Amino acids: CATSETGQGYTF.

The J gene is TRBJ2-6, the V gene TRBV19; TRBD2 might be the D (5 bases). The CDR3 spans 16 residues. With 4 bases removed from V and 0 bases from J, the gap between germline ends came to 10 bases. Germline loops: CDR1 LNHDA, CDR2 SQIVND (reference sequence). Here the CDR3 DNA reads TGTGCCAGTAGTACAGGACTCGGCTCTGGGGCCAACGTCCTGACTTTC. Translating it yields CASSTGLGSGANVLTF.

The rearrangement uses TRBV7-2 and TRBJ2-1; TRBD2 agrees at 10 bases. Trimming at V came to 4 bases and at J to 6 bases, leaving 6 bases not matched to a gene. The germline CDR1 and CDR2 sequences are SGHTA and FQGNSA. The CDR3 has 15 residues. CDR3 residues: CASSSTSGAPNEQFF. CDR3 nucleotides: TGTGCCAGCAGCTCCACTAGCGGGGCTCCCAATGAGCAGTTCTTC.

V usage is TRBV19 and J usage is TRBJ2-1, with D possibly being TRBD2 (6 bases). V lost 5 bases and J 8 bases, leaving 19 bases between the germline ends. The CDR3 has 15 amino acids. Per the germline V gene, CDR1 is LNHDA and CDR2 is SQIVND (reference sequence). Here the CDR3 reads CASSGRERVIDEQFF. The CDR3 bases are TGTGCCAGTAGTGGCCGGGAGCGGGTTATTGATGAGCAGTTCTTC.

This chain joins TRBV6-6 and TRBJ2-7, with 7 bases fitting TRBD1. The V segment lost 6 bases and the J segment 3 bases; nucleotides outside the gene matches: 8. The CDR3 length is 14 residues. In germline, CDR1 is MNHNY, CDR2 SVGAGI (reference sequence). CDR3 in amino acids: CASSQGGWIYEQYF. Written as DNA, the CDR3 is TGTGCCAGCAGCCAAGGGGGCTGGATCTACGAGCAGTACTTC.

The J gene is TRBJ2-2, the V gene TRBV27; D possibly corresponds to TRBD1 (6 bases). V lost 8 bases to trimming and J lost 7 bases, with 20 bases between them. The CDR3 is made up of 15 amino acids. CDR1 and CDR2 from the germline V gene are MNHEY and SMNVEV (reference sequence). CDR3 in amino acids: CASRSSYRDGGELFF. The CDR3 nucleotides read TGTGCCAGCCGCTCTTCTTACAGGGACGGCGGGGAGCTGTTTTTT.

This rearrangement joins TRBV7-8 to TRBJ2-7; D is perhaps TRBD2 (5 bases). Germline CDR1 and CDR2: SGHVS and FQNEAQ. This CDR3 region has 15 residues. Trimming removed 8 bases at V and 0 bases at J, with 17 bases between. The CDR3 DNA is TGTGCCAGCCAGAAGGATGGACTCGCCTCCTACGAGCAGTACTTC. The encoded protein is CASQKDGLASYEQYF. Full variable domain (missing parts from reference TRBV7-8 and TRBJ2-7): GAGVSQSPRYKVAKRGQDVALRCDPISGHVSLFWYQQALGQGPEFLTYFQNEAQLDKSGLPSDRFFAERPEGSVSTLKIQRTQQEDSAVYLCASQKDGLASYEQYFGPGTRLTVT.

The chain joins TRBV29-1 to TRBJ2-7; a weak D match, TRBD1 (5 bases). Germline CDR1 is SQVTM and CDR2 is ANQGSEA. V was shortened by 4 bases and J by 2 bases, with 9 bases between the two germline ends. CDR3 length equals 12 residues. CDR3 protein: CSVAAGTYEQYF. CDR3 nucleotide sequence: TGCAGCGTTGCGGCAGGGACCTACGAGCAGTACTTC.